Listed below are T cell receptor beta chains from one sample, sequenced in a study of T cell responses to AZD1222 COVID-19 vaccine. Some clones are missing from TCRdb's copy, which holds only in-frame ones; the method was immunoSEQ multiplex PCR. The table has more than 85,000 clones, around 90% seen once. The starting material was peripheral blood, obtained on day 0 of AZD1222 vaccination. These receptors were collected from an adult in good health. Both conserved end residues are part of each CDR3. The order of the fields is V gene, CDR3 protein.

>TRBV28
CASSGPGAGMNTEAFF
>TRBV18
CASSPLPSGTLNEQFF
>TRBV5-1
CASSFIAGNYEQYF
>TRBV6-2/TRBV6-3
CASSYALRDQFF
>TRBV28
CASGTGTGNPYEQYF
>TRBV28
CASSSPGKSGANVLTF
>TRBV30
CAWSVRAGELFF
>TRBV30
CAWSPPVGTGTYEQYF
>TRBV7-8
CASSLASPGEQFF
>TRBV19
CASSIQKNTEAFF
>TRBV3-1/TRBV3-2
CASSDVRDKETQYF
>TRBV7-5
CVRSLVSREGHNEQFF
>TRBV21-1
CASSKAEGGLRDSPLHF
>TRBV5-1
CASSQQGDRGYTF
>TRBV7-2
CASSLRASSYNEQFF
>TRBV9
CASSPSIDSPLHF
>TRBV23-1
CASSQPLLSNQPQHF
>TRBV5-1
CASSLWAGETQYF
>TRBV19
CASSPSGQGGYEQYF
>TRBV15
CATSSLTGNNQPQHF
>TRBV7-9
CASSSTILAGGLQETQYF
>TRBV12-3/TRBV12-4
CASSRTRRETQYF
>TRBV27
CASSLSGDDGYTF
>TRBV15
CATSLGTAFGYTF
>TRBV7-2
CASSLALAGRGTEAFF
>TRBV19
CASNQGRDREQFF
>TRBV5-1
CASSLDSGTDQEQFF
>TRBV10-1
CASSETAGYGYTF
>TRBV28
CASRRQVNEKLFF
>TRBV27
CASTGSGRARNEQFF
>TRBV24-1
CATSDLSNWGQHQPQHF
>TRBV7-9
CASSQGGNSYNEQFF
>TRBV6-5
CASRSRTVNIQYF
>TRBV19
CASSLDRTGGSPLHF
>TRBV5-4
CASCIEASGSLYF
>TRBV4-3
CASSQDRYSYEQYF
>TRBV6-5
CAAGYANYGYTF
>TRBV6-2/TRBV6-3
CASSSRLAVYEQYF
>TRBV5-1
CASSFSGTGSSYNEQFF
>TRBV29-1
CSTYDYGYTF
>TRBV19
CASRGQGAGPQHF
>TRBV28
CASSWARGTDTQYF
>TRBV19
CASSMYTSDTQYF
>TRBV5-5
CASSRGGTNPYEQYF
>TRBV4-3
CASSRAVRPGQAYLSSYNEQFF
>TRBV4-2
CASSLDRGSSPLHF
>TRBV6-6
CATLEEKLFF
>TRBV5-6
CASSLYRGTDTQYF
>TRBV28
CASGGVYGYTF
>TRBV5-5
CASSAGLSSGANVLTF
>TRBV28
CASSRGGRNEKLFF